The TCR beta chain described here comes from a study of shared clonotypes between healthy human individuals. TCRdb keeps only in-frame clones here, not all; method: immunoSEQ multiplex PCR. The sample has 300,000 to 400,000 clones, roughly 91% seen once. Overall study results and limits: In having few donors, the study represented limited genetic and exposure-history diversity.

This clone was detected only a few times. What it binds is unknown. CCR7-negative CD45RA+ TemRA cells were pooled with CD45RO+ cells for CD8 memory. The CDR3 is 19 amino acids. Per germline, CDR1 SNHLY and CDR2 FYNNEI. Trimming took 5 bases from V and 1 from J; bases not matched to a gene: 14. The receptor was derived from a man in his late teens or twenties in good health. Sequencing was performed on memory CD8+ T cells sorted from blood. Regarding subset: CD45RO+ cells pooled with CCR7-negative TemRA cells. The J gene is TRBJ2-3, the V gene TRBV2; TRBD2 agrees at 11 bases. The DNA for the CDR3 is TGTGCCAGCAGTAGATCGGGACTAGCGGTCCCCTGGGGCACAGATACGCAGTATTTT. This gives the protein CASSRSGLAVPWGTDTQYF.